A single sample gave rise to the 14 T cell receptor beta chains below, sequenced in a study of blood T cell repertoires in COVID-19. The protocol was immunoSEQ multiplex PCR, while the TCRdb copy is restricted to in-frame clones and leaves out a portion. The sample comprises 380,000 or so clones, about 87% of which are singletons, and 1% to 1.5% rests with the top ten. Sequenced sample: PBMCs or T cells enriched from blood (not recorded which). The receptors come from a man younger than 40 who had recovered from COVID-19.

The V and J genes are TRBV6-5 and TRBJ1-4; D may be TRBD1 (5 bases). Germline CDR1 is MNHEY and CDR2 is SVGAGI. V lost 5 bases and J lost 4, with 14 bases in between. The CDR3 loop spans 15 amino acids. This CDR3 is CASSPGGLINEKLFF. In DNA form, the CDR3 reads TGTGCCAGCAGTCCCGGGGGACTGATTAATGAAAAACTGTTTTTT.

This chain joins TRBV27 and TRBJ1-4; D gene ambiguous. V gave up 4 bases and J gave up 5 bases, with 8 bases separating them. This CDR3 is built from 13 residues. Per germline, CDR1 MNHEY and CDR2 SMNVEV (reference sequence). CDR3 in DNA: TGTGCCAGCAGTTCCCCGTTAAATGAAAAACTGTTTTTT. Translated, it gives CASSSPLNEKLFF.

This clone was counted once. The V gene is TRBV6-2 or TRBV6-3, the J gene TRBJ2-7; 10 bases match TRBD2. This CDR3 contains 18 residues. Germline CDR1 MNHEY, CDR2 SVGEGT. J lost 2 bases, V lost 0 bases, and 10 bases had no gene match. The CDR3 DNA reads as TGTGCCAGCAGTTACTCGACCTCTCGGACTAGCGGAACCTACGAGCAGTACTTC. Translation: CASSYSTSRTSGTYEQYF.

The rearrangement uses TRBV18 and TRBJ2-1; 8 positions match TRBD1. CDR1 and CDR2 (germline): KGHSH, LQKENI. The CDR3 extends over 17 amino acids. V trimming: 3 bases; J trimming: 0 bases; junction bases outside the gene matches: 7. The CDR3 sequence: CASSPMIGQGSYNEQFF. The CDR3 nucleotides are TGTGCCAGCTCACCTATGATCGGACAGGGCTCCTACAATGAGCAGTTCTTC. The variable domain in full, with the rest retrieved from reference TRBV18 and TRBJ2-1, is NAGVMQNPRHLVRRRGQEARLRCSPMKGHSHVYWYRQLPEEGLKFMVYLQKENIIDESGMPKERFSAEFPKEGPSILRIQQVVRGDSAAYFCASSPMIGQGSYNEQFFGPGTRLTVL.

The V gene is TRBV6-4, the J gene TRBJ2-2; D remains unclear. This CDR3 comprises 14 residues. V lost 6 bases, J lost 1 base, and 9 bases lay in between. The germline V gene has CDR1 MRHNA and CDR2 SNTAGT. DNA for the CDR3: TGTGCCAGCAGCCAAACAGAGAACACCGGGGAGCTGTTTTTT. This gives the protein CASSQTENTGELFF.

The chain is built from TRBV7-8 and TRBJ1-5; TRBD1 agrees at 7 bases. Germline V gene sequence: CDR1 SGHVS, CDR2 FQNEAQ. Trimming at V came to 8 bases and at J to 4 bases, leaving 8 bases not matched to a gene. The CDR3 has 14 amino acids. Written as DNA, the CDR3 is TGTGCCAGCGGCGGGGACAGTCGAAATCAGCCCCAGCATTTT. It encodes CASGGDSRNQPQHF.

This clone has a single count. The DNA of the CDR3 is TGTGCCAGCAGCCTCCTAAGCGGGGAGAACTATGGCTACACCTTC. It is translated as CASSLLSGENYGYTF. The genes are TRBV7-9 and TRBJ1-2; D gene uncertain. From germline, CDR1 is SEHNR and CDR2 FQNEAQ (reference sequence). CDR3 size: 15 residues. Trimming removed 5 bases at V and 2 bases at J, with 15 bases between.

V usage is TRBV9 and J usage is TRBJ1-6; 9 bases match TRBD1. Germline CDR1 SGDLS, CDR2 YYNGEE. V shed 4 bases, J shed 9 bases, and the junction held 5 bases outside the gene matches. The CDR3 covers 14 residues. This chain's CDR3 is CASSLGGQGSPLHF. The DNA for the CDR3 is TGTGCCAGCAGCTTGGGGGGACAGGGTTCACCCCTCCACTTT.

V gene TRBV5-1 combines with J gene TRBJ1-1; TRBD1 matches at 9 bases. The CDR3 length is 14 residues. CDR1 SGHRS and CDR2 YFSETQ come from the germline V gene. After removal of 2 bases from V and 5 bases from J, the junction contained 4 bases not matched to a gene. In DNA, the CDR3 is TGCGCCAGCAGCTTAACAGGGGGCACGACTGAAGCTTTCTTT. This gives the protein CASSLTGGTTEAFF.

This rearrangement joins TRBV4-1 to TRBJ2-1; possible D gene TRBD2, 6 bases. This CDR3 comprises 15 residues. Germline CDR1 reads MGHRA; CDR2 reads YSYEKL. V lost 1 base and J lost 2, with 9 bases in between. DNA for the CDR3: TGCGCCAGCAGCCAAGGGGACTCCACCTACAATGAGCAGTTCTTC. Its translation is CASSQGDSTYNEQFF.

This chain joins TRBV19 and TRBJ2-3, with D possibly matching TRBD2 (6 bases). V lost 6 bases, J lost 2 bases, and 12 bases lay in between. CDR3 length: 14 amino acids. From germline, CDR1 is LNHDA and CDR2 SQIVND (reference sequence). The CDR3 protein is CASREGPNTDTQYF. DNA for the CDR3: TGTGCCAGTAGGGAGGGACCAAACACAGATACGCAGTATTTT.

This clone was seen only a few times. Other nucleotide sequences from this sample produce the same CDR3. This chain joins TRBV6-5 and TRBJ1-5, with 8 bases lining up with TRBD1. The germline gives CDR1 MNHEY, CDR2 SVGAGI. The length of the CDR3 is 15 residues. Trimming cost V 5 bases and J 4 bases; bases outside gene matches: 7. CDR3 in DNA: TGTGCCAGCAGTCCTGGGACAGGAAATAATCAGCCCCAGCATTTT. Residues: CASSPGTGNNQPQHF.

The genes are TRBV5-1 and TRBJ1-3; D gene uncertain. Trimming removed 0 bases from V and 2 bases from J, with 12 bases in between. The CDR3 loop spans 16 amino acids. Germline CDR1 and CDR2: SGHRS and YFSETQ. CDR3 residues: CASSLGGSATGNTIYF. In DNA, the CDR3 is TGCGCCAGCAGCTTGGGCGGCTCCGCAACTGGAAACACCATATATTTT.

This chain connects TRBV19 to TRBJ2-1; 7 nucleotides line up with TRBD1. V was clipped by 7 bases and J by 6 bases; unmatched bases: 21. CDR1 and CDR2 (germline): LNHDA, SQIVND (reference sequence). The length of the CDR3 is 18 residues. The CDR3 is CASTLYWKGSGGSNEQFF. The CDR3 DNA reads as TGTGCCAGTACCCTATATTGGAAGGGGTCAGGGGGTTCCAATGAGCAGTTCTTC.